The 21 T cell receptor beta chains reported below all come from one sample, sequenced in a study of PD-1 blockade in classical Hodgkin lymphoma. Sequencing used immunoSEQ multiplex PCR; TCRdb keeps in-frame clones, though not all of them. The sample holds 20,000 or so clones, 65% to 80% seen once. Patients all relapsed after autologous stem cell transplantation, and there was variation in brentuximab vedotin exposure. The source was peripheral blood mononuclear cells (PBMCs), collected before the second cycle of nivolumab. The receptors derive from a human donor with classical Hodgkin lymphoma.

The chain carries TRBV11-2 and TRBJ2-3, with D tentatively TRBD1 or TRBD2 (7 bases each). Deletions cut 3 bases from V and 5 bases from J, with 21 bases between. The CDR3 length is 17 residues. Germline V gives CDR1 SGHAT, CDR2 FQNNGV. The CDR3 sequence is CASSFRGPAGREDTQYF. The CDR3 DNA is TGTGCCAGCAGCTTTAGGGGGCCAGCGGGGCGTGAAGATACGCAGTATTTT.

This chain links TRBV5-1 with TRBJ2-5; D unclear. Germline-derived CDR1 and CDR2 are SGHRS and YFSETQ. There are 15 residues in the CDR3. Trimming stripped 0 bases from V and 1 base from J, with 10 bases between. CDR3 nucleotide sequence: TGCGCCAGCAGCTTGGGATTAGTCGGCCAAGAGACCCAGTACTTC. It translates to CASSLGLVGQETQYF.

This clone was counted only a few times. The rearrangement joins TRBV19 to TRBJ2-7; 7 bases are a match to TRBD2. The CDR3 loop spans 15 amino acids. Unmatched junction bases numbered 9, after V lost 1 base and J lost 6 bases. Looked up from germline, CDR1 is LNHDA and CDR2 is SQIVND (reference sequence). CDR3 residues: CASSIGAGVVLEQYF. The DNA of the CDR3 is TGTGCCAGTAGTATAGGGGCGGGAGTTGTCCTCGAGCAGTACTTC. The complete variable domain, with remaining parts taken from reference TRBV19 and TRBJ2-7, reads DGGITQSPKYLFRKEGQNVTLSCEQNLNHDAMYWYRQDPGQGLRLIYYSQIVNDFQKGDIAEGYSVSREKKESFPLTVTSAQKNPTAFYLCASSIGAGVVLEQYFGPGTRLTVT.

This chain uses TRBV18 with TRBJ2-1, with D unresolved. V was trimmed by 0 bases and J by 6 bases, leaving 6 bases between them. From germline, CDR1 is KGHSH and CDR2 LQKENI. This CDR3 spans 13 amino acids. CDR3 protein: CASSPPPFNEQFF. Here the CDR3 DNA reads TGTGCCAGCTCACCACCGCCGTTCAATGAGCAGTTCTTC.

This chain connects TRBV6-5 to TRBJ1-1; D is ambiguous. Germline CDR1 is MNHEY and CDR2 is SVGAGI. Trimming stripped 5 bases from V and 1 base from J, with 11 bases between. This CDR3 is 14 amino acids long. The CDR3, as DNA: TGTGCCAGCAGTACCGGACCGGGGAACACTGAAGCTTTCTTT. This translates into CASSTGPGNTEAFF.

V gene TRBV6-5 combines with J gene TRBJ2-7; maybe TRBD2 (6 bases). This CDR3 is 11 amino acids long. Germline lookup yields CDR1 MNHEY and CDR2 SVGAGI. Trimming took 5 bases from V and 5 from J, leaving 7 bases between them. The CDR3 is CASSGGNEQYF. Here the CDR3 DNA reads TGTGCCAGCAGTGGGGGGAACGAGCAGTACTTC.

The chain carries TRBV7-5 and TRBJ2-1; TRBD2 was called by the table and not checked on the DNA. TRBV7-5 is flagged as a pseudogene. This CDR3 region has 11 residues. CDR3: CARSPPYEQFF. Here the CDR3 DNA reads TGTGCCAGAAGCCCTCCCTATGAGCAGTTCTTC.

The CDR3 spells CASTVEFSSGNTIYF. Written as DNA, the CDR3 is TGTGCCAGTACCGTCGAATTTAGCTCTGGAAACACCATATATTTT. This rearrangement joins TRBV19 to TRBJ1-3; D is uncertain. The CDR3 is 15 amino acids. Per the germline V gene, CDR1 is LNHDA and CDR2 is SQIVND (reference sequence). Deletions cut 7 bases from V and 0 bases from J, with 13 bases between.

CDR3 residues: CATSREGGRNYNEQFF. The DNA of the CDR3 is TGTGCCACCAGCAGAGAGGGCGGGAGAAATTACAATGAGCAGTTCTTC. The chain is built from TRBV15 and TRBJ2-1; TRBD2 matches at 7 bases. The CDR3 totals 16 residues. V shed 0 bases and J 4 bases; nucleotides not matched to a gene: 6. CDR1 is LNHNV and CDR2 is YYDKDF in the germline V gene (reference sequence).

The CDR3 spells CASRPPGQGNTIYF. The CDR3 region has the DNA TGTGCCAGCAGGCCTCCGGGACAGGGTAACACCATATATTTT. The chain links TRBV6-5 to TRBJ1-3; TRBD1 matches 9 bases. The CDR3 is 14 residues long. Trimming cost V 6 bases and J 7 bases; bases outside gene matches: 7. The germline gives CDR1 MNHEY, CDR2 SVGAGI.

This chain joins TRBV6-5 and TRBJ2-2; D is undetermined. Trimming stripped 11 bases from V and 1 base from J, with 17 bases between. CDR1 is MNHEY and CDR2 is SVGAGI in the germline V gene. This CDR3 is 15 amino acids long. The CDR3 spells CACAKGNLNTGELFF. For the CDR3, the DNA is TGTGCCTGCGCCAAGGGCAACCTGAACACCGGGGAGCTGTTTTTT.

This sequence joins TRBV7-8 and TRBJ2-7, with 10 bases fitting TRBD1. The CDR3 runs 15 residues. Germline CDR1 is SGHVS and CDR2 is FQNEAQ. V shed 5 bases, J shed 6 bases, and the junction held 10 bases outside the gene matches. The CDR3 sequence is CASSDLGTGVREQYF. The DNA for the CDR3 is TGTGCCAGCAGCGACCTCGGGACAGGGGTTCGCGAGCAGTACTTC.

V gene TRBV19 combines with J gene TRBJ2-1, with D unresolved. The V end was cut by 3 bases, the J end by 4 bases, with 7 bases between. The CDR3 spans 13 residues. CDR1 LNHDA and CDR2 SQIVND come from the germline V gene (reference sequence). This chain's CDR3 is CASSISQYNEQFF. CDR3 nucleotide sequence: TGTGCCAGTAGTATCTCCCAGTACAATGAGCAGTTCTTC.

This clone was observed a handful of times. V is TRBV5-1 and J is TRBJ1-5; a weak D match, TRBD1 (5 bases). The CDR3 contains 17 residues. V was cut by 5 bases and J by 1 base, with 19 bases left in between. Germline-derived CDR1 and CDR2 are SGHRS and YFSETQ. The CDR3 loop is CASSPDGGPASNQPQHF. The CDR3 coding sequence is TGCGCCAGCAGTCCGGACGGGGGTCCAGCCAGCAATCAGCCCCAGCATTTT. The full variable domain, with the rest looked up from reference TRBV5-1 and TRBJ1-5, is KAGVTQTPRYLIKTRGQQVTLSCSPISGHRSVSWYQQTPGQGLQFLFEYFSETQRNKGNFPGRFSGRQFSNSRSEMNVSTLELGDSALYLCASSPDGGPASNQPQHFGDGTRLSIL.

DNA for the CDR3: TGTGCCAGCAGCCAATTCCTGGGCAGCCCTAACAATGAGCAGTTCTTC. It translates to CASSQFLGSPNNEQFF. V usage is TRBV14 and J usage is TRBJ2-1; D not resolved. The germline V gene encodes CDR1 SGHDN and CDR2 FVKESK. The germline V and J ends were trimmed by 2 bases and 5 bases, with 16 bases remaining between them. There are 16 residues in the CDR3.

The chain is built from TRBV6-1 and TRBJ2-5; 10 nucleotides line up with TRBD1. J gave up 4 bases and V 6 bases, and 8 bases lay outside the gene matches. CDR3 size: 15 residues. Germline CDR1 is MNHNS and CDR2 is SASEGT. Here the CDR3 DNA reads TGTGCCAGCAGGCCGGGACAGGGGTCAGCAGAGACCCAGTACTTC. It yields the protein CASRPGQGSAETQYF.

The chain links TRBV18 to TRBJ2-7, with D unresolved. Trimming removed 2 bases from V and 6 bases from J, with 11 bases in between. The V gene's germline CDR1 is KGHSH and CDR2 LQKENI. The length of the CDR3 is 13 residues. The CDR3 bases are TGTGCCAGCTCACCAGAGGTAGGAACCGAGCAGTACTTC. Its protein product is CASSPEVGTEQYF.

This chain links TRBV2 with TRBJ1-5; no clear D. The CDR3 extends over 16 amino acids. From germline, CDR1 is SNHLY and CDR2 FYNNEI. The V gene lost 8 bases and the J gene lost 1 base, with 18 bases spanning the gap. The CDR3 here is CASLGGPGGSNQPQHF. The CDR3 region has the DNA TGTGCCAGCCTTGGCGGACCCGGCGGGAGCAATCAGCCCCAGCATTTT.

The rearrangement uses TRBV19 and TRBJ2-1; D might be TRBD2 (5 bases). Germline values: CDR1 LNHDA, CDR2 SQIVND (reference sequence). This CDR3 has 17 residues. Trimming stripped 1 base from V and 0 bases from J, with 13 bases between. The CDR3 is CASSIAPGKGSYNEQFF. CDR3 nucleotide sequence: TGTGCCAGTAGTATAGCTCCGGGGAAGGGCTCCTACAATGAGCAGTTCTTC.

This sequence joins TRBV7-8 and TRBJ1-2; 8 bases fit TRBD1. J gave up 6 bases and V 5 bases, and 17 bases lay outside the gene matches. Per the germline V gene, CDR1 is SGHVS and CDR2 is FQNEAQ. This CDR3 is 17 amino acids long. CDR3 protein: CASSQWDRRNVLNGYTF. The CDR3 nucleotides read TGTGCCAGCAGCCAATGGGACAGGCGCAACGTTTTAAATGGCTACACCTTC.

This clone was seen more than once but under ten times. This sequence joins TRBV7-9 and TRBJ2-7; tentatively, D is TRBD2 (5 bases). The V end was cut by 1 base, the J end by 5 bases, with 9 bases between. From germline, CDR1 is SEHNR and CDR2 FQNEAQ (reference sequence). The CDR3 totals 13 residues. The CDR3 loop reads CASSLVLEDEQYF. The DNA for the CDR3 is TGTGCCAGCAGCTTAGTACTAGAGGACGAGCAGTACTTC.